These 8 T cell receptor beta chains were sequenced from one sample in a study of blood T cell repertoires in COVID-19. The repertoire was sequenced with immunoSEQ multiplex PCR; TCRdb's copy has only in-frame clones and lacks some. The sample comprises roughly 520,000 clones, 85% to 90% of which are singletons, and 1.8% rests with the top ten. The sample was PBMCs or T cells enriched from blood (not recorded which). The receptor source for this set is a middle-aged woman who had recovered from COVID-19.

V usage is TRBV7-6 and J usage is TRBJ2-5; D is perhaps TRBD1 (5 bases). The CDR3 extends over 14 amino acids. V lost 1 base and J 4 bases, leaving 10 bases between the germline ends. Germline CDR1 and CDR2: SGHVS and FNYEAQ. The CDR3 here is CASSLGLGVETQYF. The CDR3 region has the DNA TGTGCCAGCAGCTTAGGGCTAGGGGTAGAGACCCAGTACTTC. Complete variable domain (other parts from reference TRBV7-6 and TRBJ2-5): GAGVSQSPRYKVTKRGQDVALRCDPISGHVSLYWYRQALGQGPEFLTYFNYEAQQDKSGLPNDRFSAERPEGSISTLTIQRTEQRDSAMYRCASSLGLGVETQYFGPGTRLLVL.

This clone was found once. The rearrangement uses TRBV7-9 and TRBJ1-3; 9 bases match TRBD1. This CDR3 is 17 amino acids long. CDR1 is SEHNR, CDR2 FQNEAQ, per germline (reference sequence). The ends lost 3 bases at V and 4 bases at J; junction bases unmatched: 10. The CDR3 reads CASSFGTGGLGGNTIYF. CDR3 sequence (DNA): TGTGCCAGCAGCTTCGGAACAGGGGGCCTGGGAGGAAACACCATATATTTT.

V and J are TRBV19 and TRBJ2-6; D is ambiguous. Germline loops: CDR1 LNHDA, CDR2 SQIVND (reference sequence). V lost 6 bases and J 3 bases, leaving 6 bases between the germline ends. The CDR3 loop spans 13 amino acids. The CDR3 sequence: CASRLIGANVLTF. As DNA, the CDR3 is TGTGCCAGTAGGTTAATTGGGGCCAACGTCCTGACTTTC.

This clone was observed once. The rearrangement uses TRBV6-2 or TRBV6-3 and TRBJ2-1, with D possibly TRBD2 on 5 matching bases. Trimming stripped 6 bases from V and 6 bases from J, with 18 bases between. This CDR3 has 15 amino acids. The germline V gene encodes CDR1 MNHEY and CDR2 SVGEGT. CDR3 sequence (DNA): TGTGCCAGCAGCCCCGACTATTTGGCGCGCAATGAGCAGTTCTTC. Amino acid sequence: CASSPDYLARNEQFF.

The rearrangement uses TRBV9 and TRBJ2-3; TRBD2 matches 7 bases. Germline V gives CDR1 SGDLS, CDR2 YYNGEE. Germline trimming cut 2 bases from V and 2 bases from J; bases unmatched to any gene: 11. The CDR3 length is 17 residues. The chain's CDR3 is CASSVGSGGSSTDTQYF. The CDR3 DNA sequence: TGTGCCAGCAGCGTCGGATCGGGGGGAAGTTCCACAGATACGCAGTATTTT. The whole variable domain, remainder taken from reference TRBV9 and TRBJ2-3, is DSGVTQTPKHLITATGQRVTLRCSPRSGDLSVYWYQQSLDQGLQFLIQYYNGEERAKGNILERFSAQQFPDLHSELNLSSLELGDSALYFCASSVGSGGSSTDTQYFGPGTRLTVL.

The rearrangement joins TRBV5-1 to TRBJ2-4, with 11 positions matching TRBD2. This CDR3 has 15 residues. After removal of 0 bases from V and 8 bases from J, the junction contained 4 bases not matched to a gene. CDR1 is SGHRS and CDR2 is YFSETQ in the germline V gene. The DNA of the CDR3 is TGCGCCAGCAGCTTGGCACTAGCGGGAGCGGACATTCAGTACTTC. Translating it yields CASSLALAGADIQYF.

This rearrangement joins TRBV27 to TRBJ2-1; 9 positions match TRBD1. V lost 4 bases to trimming and J lost 3 bases; unmatched junction nucleotides: 7. Looked up from germline, CDR1 is MNHEY and CDR2 is SMNVEV (reference sequence). There are 16 residues in the CDR3. This CDR3 is CASSYVGTGRYNEQFF. CDR3 bases: TGTGCCAGCAGTTACGTTGGGACAGGGCGCTACAATGAGCAGTTCTTC.

The J gene is TRBJ1-2, the V gene TRBV30; TRBD1 matches 8 bases. The CDR3 has 14 residues. V dropped 0 bases and J dropped 8; count of bases not matched to a gene: 8. Germline CDR1 is GTSNPN and CDR2 is SVGIG (reference sequence). CDR3 nucleotide sequence: TGTGCCTGGAGTGTACTCAGGGGGCGTAGCGGCTACACCTTC. Translated, it gives CAWSVLRGRSGYTF.